This T cell receptor beta chain came from a study of shared clonotypes between healthy human individuals. The authors distributed each subset's genomic DNA evenly over several immunoSEQ plates. Assay used: immunoSEQ multiplex PCR; TCRdb lists only in-frame clones, some missing. The sample contains 2 million to 2.5 million clones, over 90% of which appear only once. Regarding this clone: What it binds is not known.

Germline V lookup: CDR1 SGHTA, CDR2 FQGNSA. This CDR3 spans 17 amino acids. With 5 bases clipped from V and 11 bases from J, the junction kept 17 bases outside the gene matches. Study-wide results and limits: Tissues were not sampled, only blood, and their repertoires likely differ. Among donors, sharing of clonotypes was expected to be affected by sequencing depth.

This receptor was taken from a man between 18 and 35 years old in good health. Some clones in this sample may be carry-over from other donors' samples. The sample was naive CD4+ T cells from PBMCs. Subset defined: CD45RA+ positively selected. The rearrangement uses TRBV7-2 and TRBJ2-7; the match to TRBD2 covers 14 bases. CDR3 sequence: CASSLRLPGTSGSREYF. CDR3 DNA: TGTGCCAGCAGCCTCCGCCTTCCCGGGACTAGCGGGAGTAGGGAGTACTTC.